These 5 T cell receptor beta chains share one sample of origin, sequenced in a study of human T cells and chemical hapten exposure (dated by TCRdb to the early 2020s). What the time point label conveys for this sample: patch test 1, 2 weeks after DPC sensitization. The treatment or condition label, as the study defines it: therapeutic diphenylcyclopropenone sensitization with weekly scalp DPC. Libraries were made using RACE. Sequencing was performed on a NextSeq 500. The public sequencing data were trimmed at Q25 with fastp and processed into clonotypes with MiXCR by TCRdb, which kept only in-frame beta chains. CDR3 protein sequences are deduplicated, and each keeps its most common genes and DNA. The sample includes fewer than 400,000 distinct CDR3 sequences, with approximately 6.9% observed a single time. The top ten clonotypes cover roughly 7.9% of the sample. The sample consisted of whole blood, taken in connection with sensitization to the hapten diphenylcyclopropenone (DPC). The receptors derive from a woman between 18 and 29 years old with alopecia areata. Some clones in this sample may be carry-over from other donors' samples.

In this sample, this clonotype turned up a few times. The chain carries TRBV3-1 and TRBJ2-1; D not resolved. Germline V lookup: CDR1 LGHDT, CDR2 YNNKEL (reference sequence). The CDR3 length is 12 residues. Trimming removed 1 base from V and 9 bases from J, with 7 bases in between. The CDR3 is CASSQGGTEQFF. The CDR3 region has the DNA TGTGCCAGCAGCCAAGGGGGTACTGAGCAGTTCTTC.

This chain joins TRBV7-3 and TRBJ2-2, with 7 bases that match TRBD1. V lost 5 bases and J lost 1; bases outside the gene matches: 4. Germline V CDR1 and CDR2: SGHTA, FQGTGA. This CDR3 contains 15 residues. The CDR3 region has the DNA TGTGCCAGCAGCCGTGGACAGGAGAACACCGGGGAGCTGTTTTTT. Translation gives CASSRGQENTGELFF. The whole variable domain, remainder taken from reference TRBV7-3 and TRBJ2-2, is GAGVSQTPSNKVTEKGKYVELRCDPISGHTALYWYRQSLGQGPEFLIYFQGTGAADDSGLPNDRFFAVRPEGSVSTLKIQRTERGDSAVYLCASSRGQENTGELFFGEGSRLTVL.

The CDR3 is CASSNPLPLGLSLERGNSPLHF. The DNA for the CDR3 is TGTGCCAGCAGCAACCCTTTGCCCCTCGGGTTGAGCCTGGAAAGGGGTAATTCACCCCTCCACTTT. This chain uses TRBV21-1 with TRBJ1-6; the D call TRBD1 from the table was never checked on the DNA. TRBV21-1 is a pseudogene. This CDR3 region has 22 residues.

This clonotype occurred a few times. The genes are TRBV4-2 and TRBJ1-6, with no clear D. The CDR3 consists of 14 residues. Trimming shortened V by 2 bases and J by 7 bases, and 9 bases separated the two germline ends. The germline V gene encodes CDR1 LGHNA and CDR2 YNFKEQ. The CDR3 spells CASSQNPTNSPLHF. In DNA form, the CDR3 reads TGTGCCAGCAGCCAAAATCCGACGAATTCACCCCTCCACTTT.

This clonotype has a handful of counts. This chain links TRBV5-1 with TRBJ2-5, with D possibly TRBD2 on 6 matching bases. Germline V gives CDR1 SGHRS, CDR2 YFSETQ. Trimming cost V 1 base and J 5 bases, with 15 bases left between them. This CDR3 contains 15 residues. The CDR3 nucleotides are TGCGCCAGCAGCTTGTTCACGGGGAGGACGGAGACCCAGTACTTC. Translated: CASSLFTGRTETQYF.